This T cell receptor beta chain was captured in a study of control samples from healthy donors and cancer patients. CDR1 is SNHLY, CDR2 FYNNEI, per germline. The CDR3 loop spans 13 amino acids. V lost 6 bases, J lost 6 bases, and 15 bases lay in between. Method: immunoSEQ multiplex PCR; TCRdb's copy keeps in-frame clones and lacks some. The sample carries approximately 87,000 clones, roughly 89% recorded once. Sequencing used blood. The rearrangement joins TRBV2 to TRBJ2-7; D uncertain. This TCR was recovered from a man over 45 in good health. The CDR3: CASRRAGTSEQYF. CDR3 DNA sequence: TGTGCCAGCAGACGGGCCGGCACGTCCGAGCAGTACTTC.